The 25 T cell receptor beta chains below were found in one sample sequenced in a study of shared clonotypes between healthy human individuals. Clones were read by immunoSEQ multiplex PCR, and TCRdb kept only the in-frame ones, dropping some. In the table there are approximately 2.5 million clones, just over 90% of which are singletons. The sequenced sample consisted of naive CD4+ T cells sorted from blood. Subset indicated: CD45RA+ positively selected. Receptor source: a man aged 18 to 35 in good health.

The chain carries TRBV30 and TRBJ1-4; D is possibly TRBD1 (6 bases). Germline assignment: CDR1 GTSNPN and CDR2 SVGIG (reference sequence). The CDR3 has 14 amino acids. V gave up 4 bases and J gave up 8 bases, with 17 bases separating them. The CDR3 region is CAWTPGQLREKLFF. The CDR3 nucleotides are TGTGCCTGGACACCGGGACAACTACGGGAAAAACTGTTTTTT.

This chain links TRBV2 with TRBJ2-7; TRBD1 is a possible D gene (5 bases). The CDR3 is 12 residues long. The V gene lost 6 bases and the J gene lost 6 bases, with 12 bases spanning the gap. The germline gives CDR1 SNHLY, CDR2 FYNNEI. The CDR3 sequence is CASRTEASEQYF. The CDR3 region has the DNA TGTGCCAGCAGGACAGAAGCGAGCGAGCAGTACTTC. Using reference TRBV2 and TRBJ2-7 for the parts outside the CDR3, the full variable domain is EPEVTQTPSHQVTQMGQEVILRCVPISNHLYFYWYRQILGQKVEFLVSFYNNEISEKSEIFDDQFSVERPDGSNFTLKIRSTKLEDSAMYFCASRTEASEQYFGPGTRLTVT.

The chain recombines TRBV7-2 with TRBJ2-1; 8 bases line up with TRBD2. There are 15 residues in the CDR3. CDR1 is SGHTA, CDR2 FQGNSA, per germline. The V gene end was trimmed by 1 base and the J gene end by 10 bases; junction bases not matched to a gene: 9. DNA for the CDR3: TGTGCCAGCAGCTTAGTTTCCCTAGCGGGCTACGAGCAGTTCTTC. Translated, it gives CASSLVSLAGYEQFF. Drawing the rest from reference TRBV7-2 and TRBJ2-1, the complete variable domain is GAGVSQSPSNKVTEKGKDVELRCDPISGHTALYWYRQSLGQGLEFLIYFQGNSAPDKSGLPSDRFSAERTGGSVSTLTIQRTQQEDSAVYLCASSLVSLAGYEQFFGPGTRLTVL.

V is TRBV5-1 and J is TRBJ2-6; D possibly matches TRBD1 or TRBD2 (5 bases each). Germline V lookup: CDR1 SGHRS, CDR2 YFSETQ. V was pared by 3 bases and J by 0 bases, with 10 bases between. This CDR3 comprises 16 residues. CDR3 amino acids: CASSSSGTSGANVLTF. Here the CDR3 DNA reads TGCGCCAGCAGCTCGTCGGGGACCTCTGGGGCCAACGTCCTGACTTTC.

The chain joins TRBV5-1 to TRBJ2-3, with TRBD2 identical over 10 bases. The germline gives CDR1 SGHRS, CDR2 YFSETQ. CDR3 length: 21 amino acids. The trim removed 4 bases at V and 4 bases at J, leaving 24 bases unmatched. The CDR3 region has the DNA TGCGCCAGCAGCCAAACGACAGGGGTCGGGGCTAGCGGGAGAATTTCAGATACGCAGTATTTT. This translates into CASSQTTGVGASGRISDTQYF.

This clone appeared once. The V call is TRBV19, the J call TRBJ1-1; possible D gene TRBD1, 6 bases. The CDR3 covers 15 residues. Per the germline V gene, CDR1 is LNHDA and CDR2 is SQIVND (reference sequence). Between the trimmed V and J ends, which lost 5 bases and 1 base, there was a span of 14 bases. The CDR3 coding sequence is TGTGCCAGTAGTCTCCGGACAGATCCGAACACTGAAGCTTTCTTT. Amino acids: CASSLRTDPNTEAFF.

With regard to this clone: This sample includes further DNA sequences coding for the same CDR3. The chain joins TRBV19 to TRBJ1-5; TRBD1 is a possible D gene (6 bases). The CDR3 has 13 amino acids. V was clipped by 3 bases and J by 6 bases, with 9 bases between them. Germline-derived CDR1 and CDR2 are LNHDA and SQIVND (reference sequence). CDR3 nucleotides: TGTGCCAGTAGTATGGGGGGCGGTCAGCCCCAGCATTTT. Residues: CASSMGGGQPQHF.

In regard to this clone: Other DNA variants within this sample encode the same CDR3. The chain uses TRBV20-1 and TRBJ2-5, with D unclear. Looked up from germline, CDR1 is DFQATT and CDR2 is SNEGSKA (reference sequence). This CDR3 has 11 amino acids. V was clipped by 2 bases and J by 2 bases, with 3 bases between them. DNA for the CDR3: TGCAGTGCTAGACTTCAAGAGACCCAGTACTTC. It codes for CSARLQETQYF.

The chain combines TRBV2 with TRBJ2-1; 10 bases match TRBD2. The ends lost 7 bases at V and 8 bases at J; junction bases unmatched: 8. Per germline, CDR1 SNHLY and CDR2 FYNNEI. This CDR3 contains 14 residues. The DNA for the CDR3 is TGTGCCAGCAATCGAGGGCTAGCGGGAGATGAGCAGTTCTTC. Translating it yields CASNRGLAGDEQFF.

The CDR3 DNA reads as TGTGCCAGCAGCTTGGGGACTAGCGGGAATATCAATGAGCAGTTCTTC. Translation gives CASSLGTSGNINEQFF. The rearrangement joins TRBV5-6 to TRBJ2-1; TRBD2 matches at 12 bases. The germline V gene encodes CDR1 SGHDT and CDR2 YYEEEE. V lost 0 bases to trimming and J lost 6 bases; unmatched junction nucleotides: 4. The CDR3 has 16 amino acids.

This clone was seen once. V is TRBV7-2 and J is TRBJ2-7; D perhaps matches TRBD1 (5 bases). The CDR3 consists of 14 residues. Trimming removed 10 bases from V and 6 bases from J, with 22 bases in between. Germline assignment: CDR1 SGHTA and CDR2 FQGNSA. The CDR3 nucleotides read TGTGCCACCCGGGCAGGGCTAGGTAATGGCGAGCAGTACTTC. This codes for CATRAGLGNGEQYF. The entire variable domain, with the rest obtained from reference TRBV7-2 and TRBJ2-7, is as follows: GAGVSQSPSNKVTEKGKDVELRCDPISGHTALYWYRQSLGQGLEFLIYFQGNSAPDKSGLPSDRFSAERTGGSVSTLTIQRTQQEDSAVYLCATRAGLGNGEQYFGPGTRLTVT.

This clone was recorded only once. The V call is TRBV6-1, the J call TRBJ2-3, with 9 nucleotides matching TRBD1. The germline CDR1 and CDR2 sequences are MNHNS and SASEGT. The junction had 5 bases not matched to a gene; V was cut back by 7 bases and J by 3 bases. There are 14 residues in the CDR3. DNA of the CDR3: TGTGCCAGCATCCGGGACAGGGCAACAGATACGCAGTATTTT. Amino acid sequence: CASIRDRATDTQYF.

V is TRBV7-9 and J is TRBJ1-5; D not resolved. Trimming stripped 6 bases from V and 9 bases from J, with 15 bases between. This CDR3 has 13 residues. Germline V lookup: CDR1 SEHNR, CDR2 FQNEAQ (reference sequence). CDR3 region: CASSATEGLPQHF. CDR3 in DNA: TGTGCCAGCAGTGCAACCGAAGGGCTGCCCCAGCATTTT.

The chain has TRBV16 and TRBJ1-1; D possibly corresponds to TRBD1 (6 bases). V shed 2 bases and J shed 5 bases, with 12 bases lying between them. The CDR3 totals 14 residues. CDR1 and CDR2 (germline): KGHSY, FQNENV. This CDR3 is CASSQLNRETEAFF. Written as DNA, the CDR3 is TGTGCCAGCAGCCAACTTAACAGGGAGACTGAAGCTTTCTTT.

The V and J genes are TRBV12-5 and TRBJ1-6; 7 bases align to TRBD1. Germline values: CDR1 LGHNT, CDR2 FRNRAP. The CDR3 is 13 residues long. J gave up 9 bases and V 7 bases, and 6 bases lay outside the gene matches. The CDR3 loop is CASAPTGVSPLHF. The CDR3 DNA reads TGTGCTAGTGCTCCCACAGGGGTTTCACCCCTCCACTTT.

The V gene is TRBV15, the J gene TRBJ2-1, with 8 positions matching TRBD2. This CDR3 region has 15 residues. V gave up 0 bases and J gave up 6 bases; unmatched junction bases: 4. Germline V gene lookup returns CDR1 LNHNV and CDR2 YYDKDF (reference sequence). CDR3 sequence: CATSRDRAGGNEQFF. CDR3 sequence (DNA): TGTGCCACCAGCAGAGATCGGGCGGGGGGCAATGAGCAGTTCTTC. The full variable domain, its missing parts supplied by reference TRBV15 and TRBJ2-1, is DAMVIQNPRYQVTQFGKPVTLSCSQTLNHNVMYWYQQKSSQAPKLLFHYYDKDFNNEADTPDNFQSRRPNTSFCFLDIRSPGLGDTAMYLCATSRDRAGGNEQFFGPGTRLTVL.

As concerns this clone: The sample has other DNA sequences that encode this CDR3 too. The V and J genes are TRBV6-5 and TRBJ2-1; TRBD2 is a possible D gene (5 bases). Between the trimmed V and J ends, which lost 7 bases and 4 bases, there was a span of 11 bases. This CDR3 is built from 13 residues. Per the germline V gene, CDR1 is MNHEY and CDR2 is SVGAGI. CDR3 protein: CASTRGPYNEQFF. CDR3 DNA: TGTGCCAGCACTCGCGGGCCATACAATGAGCAGTTCTTC.

V usage is TRBV5-1 and J usage is TRBJ1-3; D gene ambiguous. V was trimmed by 1 base and J by 0 bases, leaving 8 bases between them. Germline V gene data show CDR1 as SGHRS and CDR2 as YFSETQ. The CDR3 has 15 amino acids. DNA for the CDR3: TGCGCCAGCAGCTTGCAGGCCAACTCTGGAAACACCATATATTTT. Its protein product is CASSLQANSGNTIYF.

V is TRBV6-5 and J is TRBJ2-5; D is unresolved. V lost 6 bases, J lost 5 bases, and 19 bases lay in between. The CDR3 has 15 amino acids. The V gene's germline CDR1 is MNHEY and CDR2 SVGAGI. The CDR3: CASSASGVVRETQYF. CDR3 nucleotide sequence: TGTGCCAGCAGCGCATCCGGTGTGGTGAGGGAGACCCAGTACTTC.

J is TRBJ2-7 and V is TRBV5-1; 8 bases match TRBD1. After removal of 5 bases from V and 4 bases from J, the junction contained 11 bases not matched to a gene. The CDR3 is made up of 15 amino acids. Germline V gene lookup returns CDR1 SGHRS and CDR2 YFSETQ. The CDR3: CASSGRGTGTYEQYF. CDR3 coding DNA: TGCGCCAGCAGTGGTCGAGGGACAGGAACATACGAGCAGTACTTC.

This chain connects TRBV7-2 to TRBJ2-3; TRBD2 matches 10 bases. Germline V lookup: CDR1 SGHTA, CDR2 FQGNSA. This CDR3 spans 16 amino acids. V was pared by 3 bases and J by 1 base, with 4 bases of the junction left unmatched. The CDR3: CASSFPGTSGTDTQYF. The CDR3 DNA follows: TGTGCCAGCAGCTTCCCCGGGACTAGCGGCACAGATACGCAGTATTTT.

V is TRBV27 and J is TRBJ2-2, with TRBD1 matching over 7 bases. Germline V lookup: CDR1 MNHEY, CDR2 SMNVEV (reference sequence). CDR3 size: 15 residues. With V trimmed by 6 bases and J by 1 base, 5 bases remained unmatched. The CDR3 loop is CASRNRDRNTGELFF. CDR3 DNA: TGTGCCAGCAGAAACCGGGACAGGAACACCGGGGAGCTGTTTTTT.

The V gene is TRBV18, the J gene TRBJ2-1, with 12 bases identical to TRBD1. The CDR3 covers 17 residues. The V gene's germline CDR1 is KGHSH and CDR2 LQKENI. Trimming removed 2 bases from V and 1 base from J; junction bases left unmatched: 3. The CDR3 region has the DNA TGTGCCAGCTCACCAGGGACAGGGGGCGAGTCCTACAATGAGCAGTTCTTC. As protein: CASSPGTGGESYNEQFF.

As to this clone: Other DNA sequences from this sample encode an identical CDR3 as well. The V call is TRBV11-2, the J call TRBJ2-1, with D maybe TRBD2 (5 bases). CDR1 and CDR2 from the germline V gene are SGHAT and FQNNGV. The CDR3 is 13 residues long. Trimming took off 0 bases at V and 7 bases at J, with 7 bases between the two ends. The CDR3 DNA reads TGTGCCAGCAGCTTAGATCGGGGTAATGAGCAGTTCTTC. Translated, it gives CASSLDRGNEQFF. The full variable domain, rest sourced from reference TRBV11-2 and TRBJ2-1, is EAGVAQSPRYKIIEKRQSVAFWCNPISGHATLYWYQQILGQGPKLLIQFQNNGVVDDSQLPKDRFSAERLKGVDSTLKIQPAKLEDSAVYLCASSLDRGNEQFFGPGTRLTVL.

CDR3 sequence: CASSFTDRGNYGYTF. CDR3 nucleotide sequence: TGTGCCAGCAGCTTTACGGACAGGGGGAACTATGGCTACACCTTC. The V and J genes are TRBV5-8 and TRBJ1-2; 10 nucleotides match TRBD1. The CDR3 has 15 amino acids. Per the germline V gene, CDR1 is SGHTS and CDR2 is YDEGEE. V shed 2 bases, J shed 2 bases, and the junction held 3 bases outside the gene matches.